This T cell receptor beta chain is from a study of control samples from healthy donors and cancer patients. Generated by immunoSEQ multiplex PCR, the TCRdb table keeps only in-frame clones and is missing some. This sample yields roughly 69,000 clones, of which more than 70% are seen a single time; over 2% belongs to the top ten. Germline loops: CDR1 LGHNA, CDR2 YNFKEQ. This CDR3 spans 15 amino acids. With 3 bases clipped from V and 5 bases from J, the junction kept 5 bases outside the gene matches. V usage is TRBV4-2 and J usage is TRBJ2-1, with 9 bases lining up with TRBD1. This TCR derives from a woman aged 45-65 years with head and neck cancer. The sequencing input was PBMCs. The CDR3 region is CASSQPGQGNNEQFF. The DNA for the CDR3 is TGTGCCAGCAGCCAGCCGGGACAGGGAAACAATGAGCAGTTCTTC.